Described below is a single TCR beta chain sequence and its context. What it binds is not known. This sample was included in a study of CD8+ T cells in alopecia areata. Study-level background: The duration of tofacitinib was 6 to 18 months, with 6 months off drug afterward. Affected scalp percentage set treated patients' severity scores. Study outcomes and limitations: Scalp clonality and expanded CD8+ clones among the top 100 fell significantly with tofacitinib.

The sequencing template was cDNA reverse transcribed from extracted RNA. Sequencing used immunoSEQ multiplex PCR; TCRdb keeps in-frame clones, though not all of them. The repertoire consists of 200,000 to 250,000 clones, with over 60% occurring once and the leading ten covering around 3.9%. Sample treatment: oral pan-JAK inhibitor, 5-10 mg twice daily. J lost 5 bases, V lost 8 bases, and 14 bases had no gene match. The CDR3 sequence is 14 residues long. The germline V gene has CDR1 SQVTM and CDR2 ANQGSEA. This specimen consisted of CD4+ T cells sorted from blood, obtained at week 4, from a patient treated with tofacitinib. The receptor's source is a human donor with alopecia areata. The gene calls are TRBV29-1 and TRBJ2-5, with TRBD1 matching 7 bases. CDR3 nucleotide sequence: TGCAGCCCTCCGGACAGGCGACAAAGGGAGACCCAGTACTTC. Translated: CSPPDRRQRETQYF.